The text below deals with one T cell receptor (beta chain). This specimen comes from a study of cytomegalovirus exposure and HLA in healthy donors. The CDR3 sequence is 14 residues long. The V end was cut by 1 base, the J end by 1 base, with 7 bases between. The germline V gene has CDR1 SEHNR and CDR2 FQNEAQ (reference sequence). There were likely unrecorded immune exposures, though donors were nominally healthy when sampled. PCR employed 60 Vbeta and 13 Jbeta primers. The protocol was immunoSEQ multiplex PCR, while the TCRdb copy is restricted to in-frame clones and leaves out a portion. The clone table shows about 160,000 clones, with the ten largest holding over 1%.

The V gene is TRBV7-9, the J gene TRBJ1-2; D is unclear. Source material: PBMCs. The receptor's source is a woman between 55 and 75 years old in good health and CMV-seronegative. CDR3 nucleotide sequence: TGTGCCAGCAGCTTAGTGGAGCATAACTATGGCTACACCTTC. It specifies CASSLVEHNYGYTF. Full variable domain (outside the CDR3, taken from reference TRBV7-9 and TRBJ1-2): DTGVSQNPRHKITKRGQNVTFRCDPISEHNRLYWYRQTLGQGPEFLTYFQNEAQLEKSRLLSDRFSAERPKGSFSTLEIQRTEQGDSAMYLCASSLVEHNYGYTFGSGTRLTVV.